Listed below are T cell receptor beta chains from one sample, sequenced in a study of T cells in narcolepsy. The protocol was immunoSEQ multiplex PCR, while the TCRdb copy is restricted to in-frame clones and leaves out a portion. This sample has roughly 2,400 clones; roughly 28% occur once, and the top ten carry about 19%. These receptors have no known antigen. Sequences were obtained from cultured CD4+ T cells from cerebrospinal fluid. The source is a human donor with narcolepsy. Both conserved end residues are part of each CDR3. The D gene is left open where the match is weak. Expanded clones get a size class; other rows say once, few or many, or leave the size out.

J,size,V,D,DNA,CDR3
TRBJ2-5,few,TRBV5-4,TRBD2,TGTGCCCGCAGCTTAGGCCTGGGCGGGGGGGCGGTACAAGAGACCCAGTACTTC,CARSLGLGGGAVQETQYF
TRBJ2-7,few,TRBV7-3,NA,TGTGCCAGCAGCTTAGGGCACAGAGATGAGAAGCAGTACTTC,CASSLGHRDEKQYF
TRBJ2-7,hyperexpanded,TRBV19,NA,TGTGCCAGTAGTCCTGGCACAACCTACGAGCAGTACTTC,CASSPGTTYEQYF
TRBJ2-3,few,TRBV11-3,TRBD2,TGTGCCAGCACCTTCCTCAGCGGGAGGCCAGATACGCAGTATTTT,CASTFLSGRPDTQYF
TRBJ2-5,few,TRBV6-1,NA,TGTGCCAGCAGTTATAAGGGAGTCGGGGAGTACTTC,CASSYKGVGEYF
TRBJ1-4,few,TRBV9,NA,TGTGCCAGCAGCTTCGGGTCCGTTGAAAAACTGTTTTTT,CASSFGSVEKLFF
TRBJ1-5,NA,TRBV19,NA,TGTGCCAGTTATCTGGGGCGGGATACTGTGGGACCCCAGCATTTC,CASYLGRDTVGPQHF
TRBJ1-1,NA,TRBV7-6,NA,TGTGCCAGCAGCCAGGAGGGGGGCACTGAAGCTTTCTTT,CASSQEGGTEAFF
TRBJ1-1,large,TRBV4-3,NA,TGCGCCAGCAGCCAAGCGGTATGGAACACTGAAGCTTTCTTT,CASSQAVWNTEAFF
TRBJ2-7,NA,TRBV9,NA,TGTGCCAGCAGCCAAGGACTTCAGGGCTACGAGCAGTACTTC,CASSQGLQGYEQYF
TRBJ1-1,few,TRBV6-8,NA,TGTGCCAGCAGTCGCAACAGGGCCCCAAACACTGAAGCTTTCTTT,CASSRNRAPNTEAFF
TRBJ1-2,few,TRBV7-2,NA,TGTGCCAGCAGCTTCGGACTAGACTATGGCTACACCTTC,CASSFGLDYGYTF
TRBJ2-7,few,TRBV6-6,NA,TGTGCCAGCAGTTCCGTCTACGAGCAGTACTTC,CASSSVYEQYF
TRBJ1-1,NA,TRBV5-3,NA,TGTGCCAGCTCCTGGGGCGGTCCCAGTGACACTGAAGCTTTCTTT,CASSWGGPSDTEAFF
TRBJ2-5,medium-sized,TRBV6-6,NA,TGTGCCAGCAGCCGGACAGAAGAGACCCAGTACTTC,CASSRTEETQYF
TRBJ1-4,once,TRBV11-2,NA,TGTGCCAGCTGCACAGGAGTTGGGGCGCCGGGTGAAAAACTGTTTTTT,CASCTGVGAPGEKLFF
TRBJ2-5,NA,TRBV11-2,TRBD2,TGTGCCAGCAGCTCTAGCGGGAGTGGGGAGACCCAGTACTTC,CASSSSGSGETQYF
TRBJ2-1,NA,TRBV11-2,NA,TGTGCCAGCAGCGCTGCCGGGACAAATTATGAGCAGTTCTTC,CASSAAGTNYEQFF
TRBJ2-1,NA,TRBV19,TRBD1,TGTGCCAGTAGTATTAAAGGACAGGGTTTCGGGAATGAGCAGTTCTTC,CASSIKGQGFGNEQFF
TRBJ2-2,few,TRBV7-4,TRBD1,TGTGCCAGCAGCCCACAGGGGGTGAACACCGGGGAGCTGTTTTTT,CASSPQGVNTGELFF
TRBJ2-3,NA,TRBV6-9,TRBD2,TGTGCCAGCAGGAGCGGGAGTTTCCTCACAGATACGCAGTATTTT,CASRSGSFLTDTQYF
TRBJ1-5,NA,TRBV7-2,NA,TGTGCCAGCAGCTTAGCGCGGGGGCCCCAGCATTTT,CASSLARGPQHF
TRBJ1-3,NA,TRBV7-9,NA,TGTGCCAGCAGCCTCACAGACTCTGGAAACACCATATATTTT,CASSLTDSGNTIYF
TRBJ2-1,NA,TRBV4-2,TRBD2,TGTGCCAGCAGCCCTTGGACTAGCTACAATGAGCAGTTCTTC,CASSPWTSYNEQFF
TRBJ2-1,NA,TRBV7-4,TRBD1,TGTGCCAGCAGTTCGACAGGGGTGGAGCAGTTCTTC,CASSSTGVEQFF
TRBJ2-4,NA,TRBV7-2,TRBD2,TGTGCCAGCAGCCGGGGGGAGGAAAACATTCAGTACTTC,CASSRGEENIQYF
TRBJ2-7,few,TRBV5-4,NA,TGCGCCAGCAGCTTGGGACCAGCCTACGAGCAGTACTTC,CASSLGPAYEQYF
TRBJ1-4,NA,TRBV6-6,NA,TGTGCCAGCAACGGCAAGCGAAATGAAAAACTGTTTTTT,CASNGKRNEKLFF
TRBJ1-2,NA,TRBV6-6,NA,TGTGCCAGCAGTCGACTCAGCGGACAATATGGCTACACCTTC,CASSRLSGQYGYTF